The sequence of this T cell receptor (beta chain) was determined in a study of identical twins. Trimming pared 0 bases from V and 2 bases from J, leaving 7 bases between. Germline V lookup: CDR1 LGHDT, CDR2 YNNKEL (reference sequence). This CDR3 has 14 amino acids. TCRdb re-called the 5' RACE reads with MiXCR, one entry per CDR3 protein. The repertoire includes 1.5 million to 2 million distinct CDR3 sequences, roughly 35% of them detected once, and about 0.27% sits in the top ten. A few counts support this clonotype. The sample consisted of cord blood. The sequence was obtained from a newborn girl in good health. The rearrangement joins TRBV3-1 to TRBJ1-2, with D perhaps TRBD1 (5 bases). DNA of the CDR3: TGTGCCAGCAGCCAAGATCACAGGAACTATGGCTACACCTTC. Its protein product is CASSQDHRNYGYTF.